The text below deals with one TCR beta chain. What it binds is unknown. These data originate in a study of T cell repertoires in cytomegalovirus infection. Study-level background: Public TCR beta signatures provided an indication of both CMV infection and a matching HLA type.

This CDR3 region has 14 residues. The ends were cut back, 7 bases at V and 4 bases at J, with 16 bases in the middle. Germline V gives CDR1 LNHDA, CDR2 SQIVND (reference sequence). TCRdb used MiXCR to reprocess the reads, holding one entry per CDR3 protein. In the table there are more than 150,000 distinct CDR3 sequences, roughly 28% of which are singletons. Notes on the study in general: Clonotypes of TCR beta that were HLA-C-restricted and CMV-specific dominated the ex vivo response. Summed public TCR beta family frequency identified CMV carriers bearing the relevant HLA.

The V call is TRBV19, the J call TRBJ2-5, with a weak D call TRBD2 (6 bases). Sample: PBMCs. This TCR derives from a human donor in good health (CMV status not recorded). Some clones in this sample may be carry-over from other donors' samples. The CDR3 loop is CASTNGGGVETQYF. The CDR3 DNA reads as TGTGCCAGTACCAACGGGGGAGGCGTAGAGACCCAGTACTTC.